These 29 T cell receptor beta chains were sequenced from one sample in a study of T cells expressing NK-cell markers. Following a re-call of the 5' RACE reads, TCRdb has one entry per CDR3 protein and lacks DNA. The specimen's table records 300,000 to 450,000 distinct CDR3 sequences. Sequencing was performed on blood T cells: a sorted CD56 or NKG2C T cell subset, CD4+ or CD8+ T cells, or bulk PBMC T cells (not recorded which). These receptors all stem from a man aged 18 to 69 in good health.

V is TRBV20-1 and J is TRBJ1-1; there is no DNA to check the TCRdb D call of TRBD1. This CDR3 is built from 15 residues. The V gene's germline CDR1 is DFQATT and CDR2 SNEGSKA (reference sequence). CDR3 region: CSAYPMTGMKAEAFF.

The V call is TRBV2, the J call TRBJ2-5; absent DNA, TCRdb's TRBD1 call cannot be checked. Germline V gene sequence: CDR1 SNHLY, CDR2 FYNNEI. This CDR3 has 14 amino acids. The CDR3 loop is CASSEHRGPETQYF. The whole variable domain, remainder taken from reference TRBV2 and TRBJ2-5, is EPEVTQTPSHQVTQMGQEVILRCVPISNHLYFYWYRQILGQKVEFLVSFYNNEISEKSEIFDDQFSVERPDGSNFTLKIRSTKLEDSAMYFCASSEHRGPETQYFGPGTRLLVL.

V and J are TRBV5-1 and TRBJ1-1. This CDR3 is 15 amino acids long. In germline, CDR1 is SGHRS, CDR2 YFSETQ. CDR3: CASRKNGNPNTEAFF.

V usage is TRBV14 and J usage is TRBJ2-1; TCRdb designates TRBD2, a call that cannot be tested without DNA. Looked up from germline, CDR1 is SGHDN and CDR2 is FVKESK. The CDR3 runs to 15 residues. CDR3 sequence reads: CASSRLAGGHNEQFF.

The rearrangement uses TRBV6-5 and TRBJ1-2. Germline CDR1 is MNHEY and CDR2 is SVGAGI. The CDR3 totals 16 residues. The CDR3 is CASSYSWGILNYGYTF.

The V gene is TRBV6-1, the J gene TRBJ1-5; TCRdb lists TRBD1, though no DNA is available to test this call. CDR1 MNHNS and CDR2 SASEGT come from the germline V gene. The CDR3 is 14 residues long. The CDR3 loop reads CASRQGQGAQPQHF.

V is TRBV4-2 and J is TRBJ2-3. The CDR3 length is 15 residues. CDR1 and CDR2 from the germline V gene are LGHNA and YNFKEQ. The CDR3 loop reads CASSQAIIELNTQYF.

The V and J genes are TRBV20-1 and TRBJ2-2; TCRdb returns TRBD1, unconfirmable since there is no DNA. Germline lookup yields CDR1 DFQATT and CDR2 SNEGSKA (reference sequence). The CDR3 is 18 residues long. The CDR3 protein is CSARGLIKGQVPDGELFF.

The rearrangement links TRBV12-3 or TRBV12-4 to TRBJ1-1; with no DNA, the TCRdb D assignment of TRBD1 cannot be verified. CDR3 length equals 15 residues. The CDR3 loop is CASSPGTGRLAEAFF.

The chain recombines TRBV9 with TRBJ2-7. There are 13 residues in the CDR3. Germline lookup yields CDR1 SGDLS and CDR2 YYNGEE. CDR3 region: CASSYGPAYEQYF.

The V and J genes are TRBV7-2 and TRBJ1-3; TCRdb reports TRBD1, a call that lacks DNA to check it against. The CDR3 contains 15 residues. In germline, CDR1 is SGHTA, CDR2 FQGNSA. The CDR3 protein is CASSQGTLSGNTIYF. The complete variable domain, with remaining parts taken from reference TRBV7-2 and TRBJ1-3, reads GAGVSQSPSNKVTEKGKDVELRCDPISGHTALYWYRQSLGQGLEFLIYFQGNSAPDKSGLPSDRFSAERTGGSVSTLTIQRTQQEDSAVYLCASSQGTLSGNTIYFGEGSWLTVV.

This chain links TRBV7-9 with TRBJ2-5; TCRdb selects TRBD1, and the lack of DNA leaves this call unchecked. The germline V gene encodes CDR1 SEHNR and CDR2 FQNEAQ (reference sequence). CDR3 length: 14 amino acids. CDR3 sequence: CASSPERGGETQYF.

The chain couples TRBV7-2 to TRBJ1-2. This CDR3 is 15 amino acids long. Germline lookup yields CDR1 SGHTA and CDR2 FQGNSA. CDR3 in amino acids: CASSLVPVSNYGYTF.

V is TRBV7-2 and J is TRBJ2-7; TCRdb returns TRBD1, unconfirmable since there is no DNA. CDR1 and CDR2 from the germline V gene are SGHTA and FQGNSA. The CDR3 length is 15 residues. CDR3 in amino acids: CASSSRAGGRGEQYF.

The chain uses TRBV20-1 and TRBJ2-7; TCRdb picks TRBD2, but there is no DNA to check that call. This CDR3 region has 16 residues. CDR1 is DFQATT and CDR2 is SNEGSKA in the germline V gene (reference sequence). CDR3 amino acids: CSARNRDFFPAAEQYF.

V usage is TRBV27 and J usage is TRBJ2-7; checking the TCRdb D call of TRBD1 is not possible without DNA. The length of the CDR3 is 14 residues. Looked up from germline, CDR1 is MNHEY and CDR2 is SMNVEV (reference sequence). The CDR3 sequence: CASSLWDRTYEQYF.

The chain uses TRBV12-3 or TRBV12-4 and TRBJ1-4. The CDR3 consists of 18 residues. CDR3 protein: CASSLWGRYTETNEKLFF.

The chain is built from TRBV5-1 and TRBJ2-7; the TRBD1 assignment by TCRdb is unverifiable without DNA. CDR3 length equals 14 residues. Looked up from germline, CDR1 is SGHRS and CDR2 is YFSETQ. CDR3: CASSTGVIAYEQYF.

The J gene is TRBJ2-5, the V gene TRBV24-1; TCRdb gives TRBD1 as the D gene, but with no DNA this cannot be confirmed. Germline V lookup: CDR1 KGHDR, CDR2 SFDVKD. The CDR3 runs 15 residues. The CDR3 spells CATSESTGAPETQYF.

This rearrangement joins TRBV3-1 to TRBJ1-1; without DNA, the TCRdb call of TRBD1 cannot be checked. Germline CDR1 reads LGHDT; CDR2 reads YNNKEL (reference sequence). There are 16 residues in the CDR3. The CDR3 loop is CASSQAVGKGDTEAFF.

This sequence joins TRBV29-1 and TRBJ1-2. Germline V gene lookup returns CDR1 SQVTM and CDR2 ANQGSEA. The CDR3 totals 13 residues. The CDR3: CSVEPIKGYGYTF. Supplemented by reference TRBV29-1 and TRBJ1-2, the full variable domain reads SAVISQKPSRDICQRGTSLTIQCQVDSQVTMMFWYRQQPGQSLTLIATANQGSEATYESGFVIDKFPISRPNLTFSTLTVSNMSPEDSSIYLCSVEPIKGYGYTFGSGTRLTVV.

The V call is TRBV29-1, the J call TRBJ1-1; TCRdb selects TRBD1, and the lack of DNA leaves this call unchecked. This CDR3 spans 13 amino acids. Germline CDR1 is SQVTM and CDR2 is ANQGSEA. The CDR3 here is CSVVTGGVGTAFF.

The rearrangement joins TRBV12-3 or TRBV12-4 to TRBJ2-7; the D call of TRBD2 rests on TCRdb alone, since no DNA is present to check it. There are 17 residues in the CDR3. CDR3 amino acids: CASSFSSSRGATYEQYF.

The chain carries TRBV29-1 and TRBJ2-6. The CDR3 extends over 12 amino acids. Germline V gene data show CDR1 as SQVTM and CDR2 as ANQGSEA. The CDR3 reads CSGPQWSNVLTF.

The chain couples TRBV28 to TRBJ2-7; without DNA, the TCRdb call of TRBD1 cannot be checked. The CDR3 contains 18 residues. Per the germline V gene, CDR1 is MDHEN and CDR2 is SYDVKM. The CDR3 loop reads CASSFPRLEDSPRLEQYF.

The chain employs TRBV5-1 and TRBJ2-2; TCRdb outputs TRBD2, but without DNA this stays unchecked. Looked up from germline, CDR1 is SGHRS and CDR2 is YFSETQ. The CDR3 sequence is 17 residues long. CDR3 residues: CASSLASTSGGTGELFF.

The chain combines TRBV7-3 with TRBJ1-1. CDR3 length: 14 amino acids. Germline CDR1 reads SGHTA; CDR2 reads FQGTGA. This CDR3 reads CASSPYGKDTEAFF.

V is TRBV3-1 and J is TRBJ2-5; without DNA, the TCRdb call of TRBD1 cannot be checked. The CDR3 length is 14 residues. In germline, CDR1 is LGHDT, CDR2 YNNKEL (reference sequence). The CDR3 protein is CASSRDGRQETQYF.

The J gene is TRBJ2-1, the V gene TRBV20-1; absent DNA, TCRdb's TRBD2 call cannot be checked. There are 14 residues in the CDR3. Germline CDR1 is DFQATT and CDR2 is SNEGSKA (reference sequence). CDR3: CSATHTNLGPEQFF.